The 21 T cell receptor beta chains presented below share a single source sample, sequenced in a study of T cell responses to AZD1222 COVID-19 vaccine. Assay used: immunoSEQ multiplex PCR; TCRdb lists only in-frame clones, some missing. The table lists roughly 80,000 clones, about nine tenths of them singletons. Source: peripheral blood, taken 28 days after the second AZD1222 dose. The receptors come from an adult who received the AZD1222 COVID-19 vaccine.

The V and J genes are TRBV5-8 and TRBJ1-5; no clear D. The CDR3 runs 15 residues. Germline values: CDR1 SGHTS, CDR2 YDEGEE. The germline V and J ends were trimmed by 4 bases and 3 bases, with 14 bases remaining between them. The CDR3 spells CASSKYSAANQPQHF. The DNA of the CDR3 is TGTGCCAGCAGCAAGTACAGTGCCGCCAATCAGCCCCAGCATTTT.

This clone appeared once. The V call is TRBV11-3, the J call TRBJ2-7, with no clear D. V lost 2 bases to trimming and J lost 1 base, with 6 bases between them. The CDR3 consists of 13 residues. The V gene's germline CDR1 is SGHNT and CDR2 YENEEA. The chain's CDR3 is CASSLNPSYEQYF. The CDR3 DNA follows: TGTGCCAGCAGCTTAAACCCGTCCTACGAGCAGTACTTC. Full variable domain (outside the CDR3, taken from reference TRBV11-3 and TRBJ2-7): EAGVVQSPRYKIIEKKQPVAFWCNPISGHNTLYWYLQNLGQGPELLIRYENEEAVDDSQLPKDRFSAERLKGVDSTLKIQPAELGDSAVYLCASSLNPSYEQYFGPGTRLTVT.

This chain connects TRBV2 to TRBJ2-1, with 10 bases that match TRBD2. Trimming cost V 2 bases and J 4 bases; bases outside gene matches: 14. Germline CDR1 and CDR2: SNHLY and FYNNEI. This CDR3 region has 19 residues. The CDR3 bases are TGTGCCAGCAGTGAAAATCCCCTAACATCTAGCGGGGGATACAATGAGCAGTTCTTC. It translates to CASSENPLTSSGGYNEQFF.

The V gene is TRBV7-2, the J gene TRBJ2-4; D remains unclear. Germline lookup yields CDR1 SGHTA and CDR2 FQGNSA. V lost 1 base and J 7 bases, leaving 8 bases between the germline ends. CDR3 size: 13 residues. CDR3 region: CASSLDSPNIQYF. The CDR3 region has the DNA TGTGCCAGCAGCTTAGATAGTCCGAACATTCAGTACTTC.

The chain is built from TRBV28 and TRBJ1-5, with D maybe TRBD1 (6 bases). The V gene's germline CDR1 is MDHEN and CDR2 SYDVKM. The CDR3 is made up of 15 amino acids. V was clipped by 3 bases and J by 3 bases, with 12 bases between them. CDR3 nucleotides: TGTGCCAGCAGTTTTGTCGGGGGGCCCAATCAGCCCCAGCATTTT. Translated: CASSFVGGPNQPQHF.

This chain connects TRBV5-1 to TRBJ2-7; 11 bases fit TRBD2. CDR1 is SGHRS and CDR2 is YFSETQ in the germline V gene. The CDR3 covers 17 residues. Unmatched junction bases numbered 12, after V lost 3 bases and J lost 4 bases. The CDR3 loop is CASSSWTSGPPDYEQYF. DNA of the CDR3: TGCGCCAGCAGCTCCTGGACTAGCGGGCCACCTGATTACGAGCAGTACTTC. The entire variable domain, with the rest obtained from reference TRBV5-1 and TRBJ2-7, is as follows: KAGVTQTPRYLIKTRGQQVTLSCSPISGHRSVSWYQQTPGQGLQFLFEYFSETQRNKGNFPGRFSGRQFSNSRSEMNVSTLELGDSALYLCASSSWTSGPPDYEQYFGPGTRLTVT.

The V gene is TRBV7-3, the J gene TRBJ2-1; 10 bases match TRBD2. V dropped 0 bases and J dropped 4; count of bases not matched to a gene: 6. The CDR3 consists of 17 residues. Looked up from germline, CDR1 is SGHTA and CDR2 is FQGTGA. In DNA form, the CDR3 reads TGTGCCAGCAGCTTAACCCGACCTAGCGGGAGATACAATGAGCAGTTCTTC. Translation gives CASSLTRPSGRYNEQFF.

This chain uses TRBV18 with TRBJ2-3; D unclear. CDR1 is KGHSH and CDR2 is LQKENI in the germline V gene. V shed 8 bases and J shed 1 base, with 7 bases lying between them. The CDR3 is 12 residues long. CDR3: CASGDRTDTQYF. CDR3 DNA sequence: TGTGCCAGCGGGGATCGCACAGATACGCAGTATTTT.

This chain joins TRBV3-1 (or the pseudogene TRBV3-2) and TRBJ2-3; 7 nucleotides match TRBD2. The CDR3 is 15 residues long. With V trimmed by 1 base and J by 4 bases, 5 bases remained unmatched. Germline-derived CDR1 and CDR2 are LGHDT and YNNKEL (reference sequence). The DNA for the CDR3 is TGTGCCAGCAGCCAAGGGGAGGGTATCCCAGATACGCAGTATTTT. It specifies CASSQGEGIPDTQYF.

V gene TRBV5-1 combines with J gene TRBJ1-4; 8 bases line up with TRBD1. The CDR3 sequence is 16 residues long. Germline CDR1 is SGHRS and CDR2 is YFSETQ. Germline trimming cut 0 bases from V and 8 bases from J; bases unmatched to any gene: 9. CDR3 protein: CASSLGQGAANEKLFF. CDR3 sequence (DNA): TGCGCCAGCAGCTTGGGGCAGGGGGCTGCCAACGAAAAACTGTTTTTT.

V usage is TRBV18 and J usage is TRBJ2-3, with 8 bases matching TRBD2. The CDR3 runs 17 residues. Germline V gene data show CDR1 as KGHSH and CDR2 as LQKENI. V lost 1 base and J lost 1; bases outside the gene matches: 7. The CDR3 region has the DNA TGTGCCAGCTCACCACGTTCAAGCGGGGGAGGCACAGATACGCAGTATTTT. The encoded protein is CASSPRSSGGGTDTQYF.

This clone was detected only once. The J gene is TRBJ2-7, the V gene TRBV7-9, with 7 bases lining up with TRBD1. Germline CDR1 SEHNR, CDR2 FQNEAQ (reference sequence). V lost 5 bases and J lost 4; bases outside the gene matches: 8. The CDR3 has 14 amino acids. The CDR3 loop reads CASSPWDSFYEQYF. CDR3 nucleotide sequence: TGTGCCAGCAGCCCATGGGACAGCTTTTACGAGCAGTACTTC. Filled out from reference TRBV7-9 and TRBJ2-7, the complete variable domain reads DTGVSQNPRHKITKRGQNVTFRCDPISEHNRLYWYRQTLGQGPEFLTYFQNEAQLEKSRLLSDRFSAERPKGSFSTLEIQRTEQGDSAMYLCASSPWDSFYEQYFGPGTRLTVT.

V gene TRBV3-1 (or the pseudogene TRBV3-2) combines with J gene TRBJ2-1, with D tentatively TRBD1 or TRBD2 (5 bases each). Germline V lookup: CDR1 LGHDT, CDR2 YNNKEL (reference sequence). Trimming took off 6 bases at V and 6 bases at J, with 9 bases between the two ends. The CDR3 sequence is 12 residues long. The CDR3 nucleotides are TGTGCCAGCAGTACGGGGCTCAATGAGCAGTTCTTC. It specifies CASSTGLNEQFF.

About this clone itself: One end of the junction varies from germline; a read error may be responsible. The chain uses TRBV6-5 and TRBJ1-2, with unresolved D. Germline values: CDR1 MNHEY, CDR2 SVGAGI. This CDR3 has 11 amino acids. CDR3 in amino acids: CASSPGTNLNF. The CDR3 coding sequence is TGTGCCAGCAGTCCCGGAACCAACCTCAACTTC.

The V call is TRBV6-5, the J call TRBJ1-1; D possibly corresponds to TRBD1 (6 bases). V lost 8 bases and J lost 5, with 18 bases in between. CDR1 is MNHEY, CDR2 SVGAGI, per germline. The CDR3 loop spans 14 amino acids. The CDR3 DNA is TGTGCCAGCGGTATCCCGGGGGCTGGGACTGAAGCTTTCTTT. Translation gives CASGIPGAGTEAFF.

The chain recombines TRBV5-1 with TRBJ1-1; possible D gene TRBD1, 6 bases. Per germline, CDR1 SGHRS and CDR2 YFSETQ. The ends were cut back, 4 bases at V and 1 base at J, with 14 bases in the middle. CDR3 length: 15 amino acids. The CDR3 sequence: CASSTDGQPNTEAFF. CDR3 in DNA: TGCGCCAGCAGCACGGACGGACAGCCGAACACTGAAGCTTTCTTT.

This chain links TRBV19 with TRBJ2-5, with 11 positions matching TRBD1. With 5 bases clipped from V and 4 bases from J, the junction kept 3 bases outside the gene matches. This CDR3 spans 14 amino acids. Germline-derived CDR1 and CDR2 are LNHDA and SQIVND (reference sequence). Here the CDR3 DNA reads TGTGCCAGTAGTGTTGGGACAGGGGGAGAGACCCAGTACTTC. Translating gives CASSVGTGGETQYF. The variable domain in full, completed from reference TRBV19 and TRBJ2-5, reads DGGITQSPKYLFRKEGQNVTLSCEQNLNHDAMYWYRQDPGQGLRLIYYSQIVNDFQKGDIAEGYSVSREKKESFPLTVTSAQKNPTAFYLCASSVGTGGETQYFGPGTRLLVL.

The chain joins TRBV2 to TRBJ2-7; 8 bases line up with TRBD1. This CDR3 comprises 15 residues. Looked up from germline, CDR1 is SNHLY and CDR2 is FYNNEI. V shed 6 bases and J 6 bases; nucleotides not matched to a gene: 13. The CDR3 DNA follows: TGTGCCAGCAGCGCCGGGACAGGACAATTTAGCGAGCAGTACTTC. Translation gives CASSAGTGQFSEQYF. Full variable domain (rest looked up from reference TRBV2 and TRBJ2-7): EPEVTQTPSHQVTQMGQEVILRCVPISNHLYFYWYRQILGQKVEFLVSFYNNEISEKSEIFDDQFSVERPDGSNFTLKIRSTKLEDSAMYFCASSAGTGQFSEQYFGPGTRLTVT.

This sequence joins TRBV4-2 and TRBJ1-4, with unresolved D. Per the germline V gene, CDR1 is LGHNA and CDR2 is YNFKEQ. Trimming cost V 0 bases and J 5 bases, with 4 bases left between them. The length of the CDR3 is 13 residues. The CDR3 here is CASSQDINEKLFF. CDR3 coding DNA: TGTGCCAGCAGCCAAGATATCAATGAAAAACTGTTTTTT.

This clone was detected once. This chain uses TRBV6-6 with TRBJ1-1; D unclear. CDR3 size: 13 residues. V lost 8 bases and J 4 bases, leaving 14 bases between the germline ends. The germline V gene has CDR1 MNHNY and CDR2 SVGAGI (reference sequence). The CDR3 DNA reads as TGTGCCAGCGCCCATTCGGTTATCACTGAAGCTTTCTTT. Residues: CASAHSVITEAFF.

The chain is built from TRBV2 and TRBJ2-3, with a tentative D call TRBD2 (6 bases). V was pared by 1 base and J by 2 bases, with 10 bases between. The CDR3 consists of 15 residues. Per germline, CDR1 SNHLY and CDR2 FYNNEI. CDR3 in amino acids: CASSEDGGDTDTQYF. The CDR3 DNA is TGTGCCAGCAGTGAAGACGGGGGAGACACAGATACGCAGTATTTT.